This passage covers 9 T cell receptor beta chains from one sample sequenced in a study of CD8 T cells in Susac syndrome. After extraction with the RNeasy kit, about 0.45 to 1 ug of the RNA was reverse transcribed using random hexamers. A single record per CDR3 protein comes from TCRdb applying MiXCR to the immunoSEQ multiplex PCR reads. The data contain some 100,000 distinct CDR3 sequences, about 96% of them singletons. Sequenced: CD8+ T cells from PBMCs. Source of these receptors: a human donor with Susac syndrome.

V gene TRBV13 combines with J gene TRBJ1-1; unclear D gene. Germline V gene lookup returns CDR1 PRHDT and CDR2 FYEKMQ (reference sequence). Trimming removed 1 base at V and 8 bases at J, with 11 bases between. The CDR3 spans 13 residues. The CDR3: CASSLVTDGEAFF. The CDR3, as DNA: TGTGCCAGCAGCTTAGTTACAGATGGGGAAGCTTTCTTT.

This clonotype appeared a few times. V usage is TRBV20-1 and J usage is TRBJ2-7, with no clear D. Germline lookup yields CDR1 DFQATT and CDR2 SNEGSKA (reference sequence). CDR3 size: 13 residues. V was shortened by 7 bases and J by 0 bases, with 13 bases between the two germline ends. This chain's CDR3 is CSGVDGSSYEQYF. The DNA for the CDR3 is TGCAGTGGGGTCGACGGAAGCTCCTACGAGCAGTACTTC.

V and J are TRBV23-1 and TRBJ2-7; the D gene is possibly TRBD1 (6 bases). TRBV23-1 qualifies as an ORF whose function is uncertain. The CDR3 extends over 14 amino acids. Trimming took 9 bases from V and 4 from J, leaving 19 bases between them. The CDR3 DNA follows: TGCGCCAGGAGCCCCCGGACAGTGAATTACGAGCAGTACTTC. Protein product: CARSPRTVNYEQYF.

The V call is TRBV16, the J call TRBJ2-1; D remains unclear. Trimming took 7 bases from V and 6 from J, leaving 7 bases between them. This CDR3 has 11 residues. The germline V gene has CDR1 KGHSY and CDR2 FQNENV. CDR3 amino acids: CASTPRNEQFF. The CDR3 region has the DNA TGTGCCAGCACACCACGCAATGAGCAGTTCTTC.

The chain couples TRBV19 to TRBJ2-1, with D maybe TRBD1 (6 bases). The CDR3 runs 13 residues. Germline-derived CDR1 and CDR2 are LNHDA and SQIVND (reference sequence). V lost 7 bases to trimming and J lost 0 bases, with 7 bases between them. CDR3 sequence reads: CASTQGSYNEQFF. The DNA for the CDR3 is TGTGCCAGTACACAGGGCTCCTACAATGAGCAGTTCTTC.

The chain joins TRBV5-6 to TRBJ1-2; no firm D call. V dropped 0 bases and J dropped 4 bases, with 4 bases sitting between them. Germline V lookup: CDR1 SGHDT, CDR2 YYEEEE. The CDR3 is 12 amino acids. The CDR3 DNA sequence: TGTGCCAGCAGCTTGGTCCCCTATGGCTACACCTTC. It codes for CASSLVPYGYTF.

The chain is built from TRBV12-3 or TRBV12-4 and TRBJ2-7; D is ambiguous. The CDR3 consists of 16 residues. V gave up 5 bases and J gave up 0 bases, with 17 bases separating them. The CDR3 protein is CASSLGQDLSSYEQYF. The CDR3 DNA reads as TGTGCCAGCAGTCTCGGCCAGGACCTCAGCTCCTACGAGCAGTACTTC.

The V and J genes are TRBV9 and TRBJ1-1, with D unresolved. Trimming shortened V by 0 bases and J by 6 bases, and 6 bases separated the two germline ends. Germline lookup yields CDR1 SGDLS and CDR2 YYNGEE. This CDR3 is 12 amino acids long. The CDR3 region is CASSVGGAEAFF. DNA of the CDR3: TGTGCCAGCAGCGTAGGGGGAGCTGAAGCTTTCTTT.

CDR3 residues: CASSLEGQGSLYYEQYF. Here the CDR3 DNA reads TGTGCCAGCAGCTTAGAAGGACAGGGCTCCCTATATTACGAGCAGTACTTC. The chain combines TRBV11-2 with TRBJ2-7; TRBD1 matches at 8 bases. Germline CDR1 SGHAT, CDR2 FQNNGV. The CDR3 consists of 17 residues. The V segment lost 0 bases and the J segment 4 bases; nucleotides outside the gene matches: 11.